This T cell receptor beta chain stems from a study of human T cells and chemical hapten exposure. The CDR3 runs 16 residues. The germline gives CDR1 SGHNT, CDR2 YYREEE (reference sequence). Study results and caveats: No change in TCRs above 1 in 1000 frequency was produced by DPC sensitization.

Time point in this sample: patch test 2, 6 weeks after DPC sensitization. Regarding treatment: therapeutic diphenylcyclopropenone sensitization with weekly scalp DPC. This clonotype was recorded a few times. Its antigen is unidentified. A read error may account for a junction end that differs from germline. Individual cDNA molecules received unique molecular identifiers in the library. As handled by the study authors: There were a median of approximately 100,000 TCRs per sample, with a range from roughly 20,000 to 750,000. TCRdb analysed the RACE reads with MiXCR anew, one entry per CDR3 protein. Here the V and J calls rest on TCRdb's processing, not on the authors' analysis. The sample lists approximately 89,000 distinct CDR3 sequences, 6.6% occurring once.

The TCR comes from a woman aged 25 to 45 with alopecia areata. Some clones in this sample may be carry-over from other donors' samples. Sequenced here: whole blood, sampled in connection with sensitization to the hapten diphenylcyclopropenone (DPC). This chain connects TRBV5-4 to TRBJ2-3; TRBD1 agrees at 9 bases. CDR3 residues: CASSPPRGQGLDGAFF. The CDR3, as DNA: TGTGCCAGCAGCCCTCCTAGGGGACAGGGCCTTGATGGGGCCTTTTTC. The complete variable domain, with remaining parts taken from reference TRBV5-4 and TRBJ2-3, reads ETGVTQSPTHLIKTRGQQVTLRCSSQSGHNTVSWYQQALGQGPQFIFQYYREEENGRGNFPPRFSGLQFPNYSSELNVNALELDDSALYLCASSPPRGQGLDGAFFGPGTRLTVL.